A single sample gave rise to the 13 T cell receptor beta chains below, sequenced in a study of T-cell reconstitution after alpha-beta-depleted transplantation in children. Study-wide results and limits: Counts and diversity of T cells one year after transplant came mostly from newly produced T cells.

Using unique molecular identifiers, the investigators prepared the TCRbeta library. Each CDR3 protein gets one entry after TCRdb re-called the PCR reads with MiXCR. The repertoire holds about 300,000 distinct CDR3 sequences, with 7.5% to 9% as singletons. The antigens of these receptors remain unknown. This specimen was peripheral blood, taken 360 days after TCRalphabeta/CD19-depleted stem cell transplant. Receptor source: a female patient between 2 and 15 years old who had a stem cell transplant for Fanconi anemia, so the T cells may come from the graft donor.

This clonotype has at least ten counts. This chain uses TRBV5-1 with TRBJ2-1, with no clear D. Trimming stripped 3 bases from V and 4 bases from J, with 8 bases between. The CDR3 contains 13 residues. Germline V gene data show CDR1 as SGHRS and CDR2 as YFSETQ. The DNA of the CDR3 is TGCGCCAGCAGCTCCACAAGGTACAATGAGCAGTTCTTC. It encodes CASSSTRYNEQFF.

In its sample, this clonotype was seen many times. The V gene is TRBV12-3 or TRBV12-4, the J gene TRBJ1-2; no clear D. Trimming left V 4 bases short and J 4 bases short, with 10 bases between. CDR3 length equals 13 residues. The CDR3 here is CASSWASLYGYTF. In nucleotides, the CDR3 is TGTGCCAGCAGTTGGGCTTCCCTCTATGGCTACACCTTC.

There are many counts of this clonotype. The V and J genes are TRBV27 and TRBJ2-7, with 11 bases that match TRBD2. The CDR3 is 14 amino acids. From germline, CDR1 is MNHEY and CDR2 SMNVEV (reference sequence). V dropped 5 bases and J dropped 4; count of bases not matched to a gene: 4. CDR3 sequence: CASSRLAGRYEQYF. CDR3 sequence (DNA): TGTGCCAGCAGTCGACTAGCGGGAAGGTACGAGCAGTACTTC.

This clonotype was counted a few times. The J gene is TRBJ2-3, the V gene TRBV6-5, with 9 bases identical to TRBD2. Germline values: CDR1 MNHEY, CDR2 SVGAGI. CDR3 length: 19 amino acids. The V and J ends lost 4 bases and 3 bases, in that order; junction bases with no gene match: 17. The CDR3 is CASSFPTLRDSGGTDTQYF. The CDR3 bases are TGTGCCAGCAGTTTCCCGACTTTACGGGACAGCGGGGGGACAGATACGCAGTATTTT.

This clonotype was picked up a small number of times. The chain combines TRBV7-6 with TRBJ2-3; D is uncertain. Germline V lookup: CDR1 SGHVS, CDR2 FNYEAQ. The CDR3 sequence is 13 residues long. The V gene lost 2 bases and the J gene lost 7 bases, with 10 bases spanning the gap. The CDR3 loop reads CASSLSGLHTQYF. The CDR3 DNA reads TGTGCCAGCAGCTTATCCGGCTTGCATACGCAGTATTTT.

This clonotype was detected ten times or more. This rearrangement joins TRBV7-9 to TRBJ2-3, with D perhaps TRBD2 (6 bases). V lost 2 bases, J lost 6 bases, and 15 bases lay in between. Germline V gene sequence: CDR1 SEHNR, CDR2 FQNEAQ (reference sequence). CDR3 length: 15 residues. The CDR3 here is CASSLWLAKFDTQYF. DNA of the CDR3: TGTGCCAGCAGCTTATGGCTAGCGAAGTTTGATACGCAGTATTTT.

This clonotype was seen only a few times. V is TRBV7-9 and J is TRBJ2-7, with D perhaps matching TRBD1 (5 bases). From germline, CDR1 is SEHNR and CDR2 FQNEAQ (reference sequence). V lost 5 bases and J 2 bases, leaving 16 bases between the germline ends. CDR3 length: 15 amino acids. This CDR3 reads CASSPPLRATYEQYF. CDR3 DNA sequence: TGTGCCAGCAGCCCGCCCCTCAGGGCAACCTACGAGCAGTACTTC.

This clonotype was recorded a few times. This rearrangement joins TRBV27 to TRBJ1-6, with 7 nucleotides matching TRBD1. Trimming at V came to 4 bases and at J to 0 bases, leaving 12 bases not matched to a gene. The CDR3 is 19 amino acids. In germline, CDR1 is MNHEY, CDR2 SMNVEV (reference sequence). DNA of the CDR3: TGTGCCAGCAGTTCTCAGACAGGGAGGTTCAGCTCCTATAATTCACCCCTCCACTTT. Translating gives CASSSQTGRFSSYNSPLHF.

V usage is TRBV6-2 or TRBV6-3 and J usage is TRBJ2-1; TRBD2 matches 8 bases. CDR1 is MNHEY, CDR2 SVGEGT, per germline. The junction had 5 bases not matched to a gene; V was cut back by 6 bases and J by 10 bases. This CDR3 region has 12 residues. The CDR3: CASRRREVEQFF. In nucleotides, the CDR3 is TGTGCCAGCAGGCGGCGGGAGGTCGAGCAGTTCTTC.

This clonotype was recorded at least ten times. The chain is built from TRBV19 and TRBJ2-1; D is unclear. The CDR3 covers 12 residues. V was trimmed by 3 bases and J by 3 bases, leaving 3 bases between them. In germline, CDR1 is LNHDA, CDR2 SQIVND (reference sequence). CDR3 protein: CASSIRYNEQFF. The DNA of the CDR3 is TGTGCCAGTAGTATCCGCTACAATGAGCAGTTCTTC.

This clonotype was picked up a small number of times. V and J are TRBV20-1 and TRBJ2-7; D remains unclear. The CDR3 covers 14 residues. Germline V gene lookup returns CDR1 DFQATT and CDR2 SNEGSKA (reference sequence). With 1 base removed from V and 6 bases from J, the gap between germline ends came to 16 bases. The CDR3 nucleotides are TGCAGTGCTAGAGGGCCAAATAGAGGTTCCGAGCAGTACGTC. It translates to CSARGPNRGSEQYV.

The rearrangement uses TRBV12-3 or TRBV12-4 and TRBJ2-3; D gene uncertain. V dropped 1 base and J dropped 6 bases, with 17 bases sitting between them. This CDR3 has 16 residues. Here the CDR3 DNA reads TGTGCCAGCAGTTTAGAACAGTACTCTGTTCGGGATACGCAGTATTTT. Its translation: CASSLEQYSVRDTQYF.

This clonotype was detected many times. The J gene is TRBJ1-5, the V gene TRBV9, with 11 nucleotides matching TRBD1. The V segment lost 0 bases and the J segment 5 bases; nucleotides outside the gene matches: 10. The CDR3 length is 18 residues. From germline, CDR1 is SGDLS and CDR2 YYNGEE. The CDR3 region has the DNA TGTGCCAGCAGCGTAGTCGGGGACAGGGGGTATGAGGATCAGCCCCAGCATTTT. Translating gives CASSVVGDRGYEDQPQHF.